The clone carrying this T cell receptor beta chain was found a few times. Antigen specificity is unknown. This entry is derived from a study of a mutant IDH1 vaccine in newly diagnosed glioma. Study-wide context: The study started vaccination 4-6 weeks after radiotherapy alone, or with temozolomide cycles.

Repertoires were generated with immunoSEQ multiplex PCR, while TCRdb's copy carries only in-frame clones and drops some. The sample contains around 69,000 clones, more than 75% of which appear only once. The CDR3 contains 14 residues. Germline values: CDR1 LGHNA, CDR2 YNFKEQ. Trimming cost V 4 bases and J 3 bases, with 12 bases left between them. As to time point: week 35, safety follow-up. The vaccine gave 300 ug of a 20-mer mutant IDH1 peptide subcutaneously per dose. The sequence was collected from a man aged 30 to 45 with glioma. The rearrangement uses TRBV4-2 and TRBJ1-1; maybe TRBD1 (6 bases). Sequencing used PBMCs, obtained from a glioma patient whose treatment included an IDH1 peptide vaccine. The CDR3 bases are TGTGCCAGCAGCCCCGGACAGTACGACACTGAAGCTTTCTTT. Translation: CASSPGQYDTEAFF.